This paragraph covers one TCR beta chain sequence. This entry is derived from a study of blood T cell repertoires in COVID-19. Across the study: The United States, Italy and Spain provided the acute and convalescent COVID-19 samples. Sources were T cells, B-cell-depleted T cells, or PBMCs; the material itself was cDNA or gDNA.

As processed by the authors: Amplification of reference gene primers was used by the study to estimate nucleated cell counts. Some clones are missing from TCRdb's copy, which holds only in-frame ones; the method was immunoSEQ multiplex PCR. Clone size and V and J calls were adopted from that table, with D and trimming inferred from the DNA. Of 200,000 to 250,000 clones listed, 85% to 90% are singletons. The V end was cut by 3 bases, the J end by 0 bases, with 6 bases between. The CDR3 consists of 14 residues. Germline lookup yields CDR1 SGHVS and CDR2 FNYEAQ. The receptor was derived from a man aged 18 to 30 with active or convalescent COVID-19. The chain uses TRBV7-6 and TRBJ1-5, with D unclear. What was sequenced was peripheral blood. This chain's CDR3 is CASSLSYSNQPQHF. CDR3 bases: TGTGCCAGCAGCTTGAGTTATAGCAATCAGCCCCAGCATTTT.